These T cell receptor beta chains were read from a single sample in a study of CD8+ T cells in alopecia areata. The table came from immunoSEQ multiplex PCR; TCRdb's copy has only in-frame clones and leaves some out. The table lists 150,000 to 200,000 clones, 55% of them singletons, with 4.8% in the top ten. Sequencing input: CD4+ T cells sorted from blood. The origin of the receptors is a human donor in good health. CDR3s include the opening cysteine and the closing phenylalanine or tryptophan. A D gene is named only where the DNA matches it firmly. Size tells how often a clone was seen (once, few, many) or the class of an expanded clone, and some rows leave it out.

size,D,J,V,DNA,CDR3
once,NA,TRBJ1-1,TRBV5-6,TGTGCCAGCAGCTTGTTGGCAGGGCGGCTGGGAGCTTTCTTT,CASSLLAGRLGAFF
NA,TRBD1,TRBJ2-7,TRBV29-1,TGCAGCATCCGGGACAGCTACGAGCAGTACTTC,CSIRDSYEQYF
NA,NA,TRBJ2-5,TRBV11-2,TGTGCCAGCAGCTTAGATCGCGGCGCAGGGGCAAAAGAGACCCAGTACTTC,CASSLDRGAGAKETQYF
NA,NA,TRBJ1-5,TRBV7-8,TGTGCCAGCAGCTTCAACGGGGCGAGCAATCAGCCCCAGCATTTT,CASSFNGASNQPQHF
NA,NA,TRBJ2-7,TRBV14,TGTGCCAGCAGCCAATGGCAGCGGGAGCAGTACTTC,CASSQWQREQYF
NA,NA,TRBJ2-1,TRBV7-8,TGTGCCAGCAGCCTAGATGAGGGGCGATACAATGAGCAGTTCTTC,CASSLDEGRYNEQFF
once,TRBD2,TRBJ2-1,TRBV28,TGTGCCAGCAGTAGTAGCGGGGGGGGCCACAATGAGCAGTTCTTC,CASSSSGGGHNEQFF
NA,NA,TRBJ2-7,TRBV10-3,TGTGCCATCAGTGGCACAGGGGGGGGCTACGAGCAGTACTTC,CAISGTGGGYEQYF
NA,NA,TRBJ1-1,TRBV25-1,TGTGCCAGCAGCGCCAAACAGGGTCTCACTGAAGCTTTCTTT,CASSAKQGLTEAFF
NA,NA,TRBJ2-3,TRBV6-6,TGTGCCAGCAGTCCGGTTGCAGATACGCAGTATTTT,CASSPVADTQYF
NA,TRBD2,TRBJ2-7,TRBV5-1,TGCGCCAGCAGCTTGAGCGGGAGTTTTTACGAGCAGTACTTC,CASSLSGSFYEQYF
few,NA,TRBJ1-1,TRBV6-6,TGTGCCACCGTAGGGGACACTGAAGCTTTCTTT,CATVGDTEAFF
NA,NA,TRBJ2-7,TRBV7-9,TGTGCCAGCAGCTTTGGGTTTTTTCCCCTCTACGAGCAGTACTTC,CASSFGFFPLYEQYF
NA,NA,TRBJ2-3,TRBV2,TGTGCCAGCAGCGCAACAGATACGCAGTATTTT,CASSATDTQYF
NA,TRBD1,TRBJ2-7,TRBV7-9,TGTGCCAGCAGTCATGGACAGGGCTACGAGCAGTACTTC,CASSHGQGYEQYF
NA,TRBD2,TRBJ2-7,TRBV6-5,TGTGCCAGCAGTAGTAGCGGGGGGGGATACGAGCAGTACTTC,CASSSSGGGYEQYF
NA,TRBD1,TRBJ2-7,TRBV29-1,TGCAGCGTTGGACAGGGGAGATCCTACGAGCAGTACTTC,CSVGQGRSYEQYF
NA,TRBD2,TRBJ2-7,TRBV5-4,TGTGCCAGCAGCCCCCCCGGACTAGCGGGAGTTCCCTACGAGCAGTACTTC,CASSPPGLAGVPYEQYF
NA,NA,TRBJ2-1,TRBV5-6,TGTGCCAGCAGCGGTATGGGCGGGCCTATGGACAATGAGCAGTTCTTC,CASSGMGGPMDNEQFF
NA,NA,TRBJ1-1,TRBV23-1,TGCGCCAGCAGTCCGGGACAATCTGAAGCTTTCTTT,CASSPGQSEAFF
NA,NA,TRBJ1-2,TRBV29-1,TGCAGCGTTGACAGTGCTTCCCTCTATGGCTACACCTTC,CSVDSASLYGYTF
NA,NA,TRBJ2-7,TRBV29-1,TGCAGCGTTGAAGTCCGGCGGGGCGACTACGAGCAGTACTTC,CSVEVRRGDYEQYF
NA,TRBD1,TRBJ1-1,TRBV29-1,TGCAGCGTCAACGAGGACAGGGTCTGGGACACTGAAGCTTTCTTT,CSVNEDRVWDTEAFF
few,NA,TRBJ2-2,TRBV28,TGTGCCAGCAGCCCTACCTACGCTAGTGCTGGGGAGCTGTTTTTT,CASSPTYASAGELFF
NA,TRBD2,TRBJ2-2,TRBV29-1,TGCAGCGTCCAAATAGCGGGAGGGTCTATCGGGGAGCTGTTTTTT,CSVQIAGGSIGELFF
NA,NA,TRBJ2-6,TRBV6-1,TGTGCCAGCGGACGGGGCGCCCCCGGGGCCAACGTCCTGACTTTC,CASGRGAPGANVLTF
NA,NA,TRBJ2-5,TRBV6-1,TGTGCCAGCAGTGAAGGGAAGGGGTTGGAGACCCAGTACTTC,CASSEGKGLETQYF
NA,NA,TRBJ1-5,TRBV6-5,TGTGCCAGCACCTCACGGATGGGTCAGCCCCAGCATTTT,CASTSRMGQPQHF
NA,TRBD1,TRBJ1-1,TRBV2,TGTGCCAGCAAGAGGCAGGGGGCGTACACTGAAGCTTTCTTT,CASKRQGAYTEAFF
NA,NA,TRBJ1-2,TRBV5-1,TGCGCCAGCAGCGGATTGACGTCGGTCTATGGCTACACCTTC,CASSGLTSVYGYTF
NA,NA,TRBJ2-4,TRBV6-5,TGTGCCAGCAGTTACCCCTCGGGTTCGAGCTGGAACATTCAGTACTTC,CASSYPSGSSWNIQYF
few,NA,TRBJ2-6,TRBV10-3,TGTGCCATCAGCGAAGTCGGCGTCCTGACTTTC,CAISEVGVLTF
NA,TRBD1,TRBJ2-1,TRBV29-1,TGCAGCGCCCGGACAGGGGCCTACAATGAGCAGTTCTTC,CSARTGAYNEQFF
NA,NA,TRBJ2-1,TRBV7-9,TGTGCCAGCAGTCAAGGCAGGGGGGAGTTCTTC,CASSQGRGEFF
NA,TRBD2,TRBJ2-7,TRBV2,TGTGCCAGCAGAGGTGGGCTAGCGGATTACGAGCAGTACTTC,CASRGGLADYEQYF
NA,NA,TRBJ2-7,TRBV10-3,TGTGCCATCAGTGAGGGTGCAGGGGAAATCCACGAGCAGTACTTC,CAISEGAGEIHEQYF
NA,NA,TRBJ2-4,TRBV5-1,TGCGCCAGCAGCGCCGGACTAAAAAACATTCAGTACTTC,CASSAGLKNIQYF
NA,NA,TRBJ1-2,TRBV28,TGTGCCAGCAGCCGGGACACCGGGCATGGCTACACCTTC,CASSRDTGHGYTF
few,TRBD2,TRBJ2-1,TRBV29-1,TGCAGCATTCGGGAGGGGACTAGCGGTAGGAATGAGCAGTTCTTC,CSIREGTSGRNEQFF
NA,NA,TRBJ1-1,TRBV29-1,TGCAGCGTTGGGGGGAAGAACACTGAAGCTTTCTTT,CSVGGKNTEAFF
NA,NA,TRBJ1-1,TRBV5-5,TGTGCCAGCAGCTTGCACACAGTGAACACTGAAGCTTTCTTT,CASSLHTVNTEAFF
NA,TRBD2,TRBJ2-1,TRBV4-2,TGTGCCAGCAGCCAAGAAGCCTCGACTAGCGGGAGCATCAGTGAGCAGTTCTTC,CASSQEASTSGSISEQFF
few,NA,TRBJ2-1,TRBV7-9,TGTGCCAGCAGCTTAGTCCCCCCAACCTACAATGAGCAGTTCTTC,CASSLVPPTYNEQFF
NA,NA,TRBJ1-5,TRBV28,TGTGCCAGCAGTTTAGTCGATCAGCCCCAGCATTTT,CASSLVDQPQHF
NA,NA,TRBJ2-1,TRBV5-1,TGCGCCAGCAGCTTGACAGCGCCTAGCTCCTACAATGAGCAGTTCTTC,CASSLTAPSSYNEQFF
NA,TRBD1,TRBJ2-1,TRBV29-1,TGCAGCGTTTACAGGGGATACAATGAGCAGTTCTTC,CSVYRGYNEQFF
NA,NA,TRBJ1-3,TRBV29-1,TGCAGCGTGAGGACGTCTGGAAACACCATATATTTT,CSVRTSGNTIYF
NA,NA,TRBJ1-5,TRBV6-5,TGTGCCAGCAGTCATCTGCCAAAAACTCAGCCCCAGCATTTT,CASSHLPKTQPQHF